Listed below are T cell receptor beta chains from one sample, sequenced in a study of radiotherapy plus CTLA-4 blockade in lung cancer. Clones were read by immunoSEQ multiplex PCR, and TCRdb kept only the in-frame ones, dropping some. This repertoire shows tens of thousands of clones, approximately 78% found once; its top ten account for around 24%. Sequences were derived from peripheral blood, sampled from a patient treated with radiotherapy plus ipilimumab. All receptors derive from a human donor with non-small cell lung cancer that progressed on radiotherapy plus ipilimumab. Both conserved end residues are part of each CDR3. The order of the fields is V gene, D gene, clone size, CDR3 length, J gene, CDR3 protein, CDR3 DNA. D genes are given only for firm matches. Some rows mark clone size as missing; the rest say once, few, many or name a class of expanded clone.

TRBV7-9	NA	NA	12	TRBJ1-2	CASSLVWGGYTF	TGTGCCAGCAGCTTAGTGTGGGGCGGCTACACCTTC
TRBV2	TRBD1	few	13	TRBJ2-7	CASKPGGSYEQYF	TGTGCCAGTAAACCAGGGGGATCCTACGAGCAGTACTTC
TRBV7-3	TRBD1	few	15	TRBJ2-7	CASREPGQGIREQYF	TGTGCCAGCAGAGAACCGGGACAGGGGATACGCGAGCAGTACTTC
TRBV7-9	NA	NA	17	TRBJ1-1	CASSYPHEGLRNTEAFF	TGTGCCAGCAGCTACCCCCATGAGGGCTTGAGGAACACTGAAGCTTTCTTT
TRBV6-5	TRBD1	NA	16	TRBJ1-2	CASSSDRDRVTYGYTF	TGTGCCAGCAGTTCCGATCGGGACAGGGTAACCTATGGCTACACCTTC
TRBV7-9	NA	NA	16	TRBJ2-3	CASSLATGVPEDTQYF	TGTGCCAGCAGCTTAGCCACGGGGGTCCCAGAAGATACGCAGTATTTT
TRBV21-1	NA	NA	14	TRBJ1-5	CASRSGLSNQPQHF	TGTGCCAGCAGATCGGGGTTGAGCAATCAGCCCCAGCATTTT
TRBV19	NA	NA	13	TRBJ1-1	CASSAGLVTEAFF	TGTGCCAGTAGTGCGGGATTGGTCACTGAAGCTTTCTTT
TRBV9	NA	NA	15	TRBJ1-2	CASSVAGNGDYGYTF	TGTGCCAGCAGCGTAGCTGGAAACGGGGACTATGGCTACACCTTC
TRBV7-7	NA	few	14	TRBJ2-2	CASSQLTSTGELFF	TGTGCTAGCAGCCAATTAACTTCCACCGGGGAGCTGTTTTTT
TRBV27	NA	few	13	TRBJ1-2	CATGGQPLYGYTF	TGTGCCACCGGGGGGCAGCCGCTCTATGGCTACACCTTC
TRBV6-1	NA	NA	15	TRBJ2-7	CASSEAGDTSYEQYF	TGTGCCAGCAGTGAGGCAGGGGATACCTCCTACGAGCAGTACTTC
TRBV7-8	TRBD2	NA	15	TRBJ2-7	CASSLGEGNSYEQYF	TGTGCCAGCAGCTTAGGGGAGGGGAACTCCTACGAGCAGTACTTC
TRBV7-2	TRBD2	NA	18	TRBJ2-2	CASSLNGGSGGVTGELFF	TGTGCCAGCAGCTTAAATGGGGGAAGCGGGGGCGTAACCGGGGAGCTGTTTTTT
TRBV6-1	TRBD1	NA	15	TRBJ2-7	CASSGLTGQAYEQYF	TGTGCCAGCAGTGGCCTGACAGGGCAGGCCTACGAGCAGTACTTC
TRBV19	NA	NA	15	TRBJ2-7	CASSLRTEGIYEQYF	TGTGCCAGTAGTCTGAGAACGGAGGGTATCTACGAGCAGTACTTC
TRBV27	NA	many	12	TRBJ1-1	CASRPFVGEAFF	TGTGCCAGCAGGCCATTTGTCGGGGAAGCTTTCTTT
TRBV4-3	NA	NA	14	TRBJ1-6	CASSQGQFNSPLHF	TGCGCCAGCAGCCAAGGCCAGTTTAATTCACCCCTCCACTTT
TRBV5-1	TRBD2	NA	15	TRBJ2-1	CASSFSGGPYNEQFF	TGCGCCAGCAGCTTCAGCGGGGGGCCGTACAATGAGCAGTTCTTC
TRBV7-9	NA	NA	13	TRBJ1-2	CASSHTGSYGYTF	TGTGCCAGCAGCCACACAGGGTCCTATGGCTACACCTTC
TRBV6-5	NA	NA	12	TRBJ1-1	CASGEGFWEAFF	TGTGCCAGCGGGGAGGGATTTTGGGAAGCTTTCTTT
TRBV27	NA	few	13	TRBJ2-5	CASSRTGMETQYF	TGTGCCAGCAGTCGTACAGGGATGGAGACCCAGTACTTC
TRBV6-1	NA	NA	13	TRBJ1-1	CASGRGLGTEAFF	TGTGCCAGCGGGAGGGGATTGGGCACTGAAGCTTTCTTT
TRBV7-2	NA	NA	16	TRBJ1-3	CASSYQSGHLGNTIYF	TGTGCCAGCAGCTACCAGTCTGGTCATTTAGGAAACACCATATATTTT
TRBV6-1	NA	NA	14	TRBJ2-3	CASSLQGPTDTQYF	TGTGCCAGCAGTCTACAGGGACCCACAGATACGCAGTATTTT
TRBV25-1	TRBD1	NA	13	TRBJ1-1	CATRQGAIPEAFF	TGTGCCACCCGACAGGGGGCCATACCCGAAGCTTTCTTT
TRBV6-5	NA	NA	15	TRBJ1-1	CASSYSTGMNTEAFF	TGTGCCAGCAGTTACTCCACAGGAATGAACACTGAAGCTTTCTTT
TRBV20-1	TRBD1	NA	11	TRBJ2-5	CSAPRGETQYF	TGCAGTGCTCCCAGGGGGGAGACCCAGTACTTC
TRBV5-1	NA	NA	15	TRBJ1-1	CASSFSGQENTEAFF	TGCGCCAGCAGCTTTTCAGGGCAGGAGAACACTGAAGCTTTCTTT
TRBV18	TRBD2	once	15	TRBJ2-3	CASSLRRGGADTQYF	TGTGCCAGCTCACTCCGTCGCGGGGGGGCGGATACGCAGTATTTT
TRBV9	NA	NA	12	TRBJ1-2	CASSVVGDGYTF	TGTGCCAGCAGCGTGGTCGGAGATGGCTACACCTTC
TRBV7-2	NA	NA	14	TRBJ2-3	CASSLIGKQDTQYF	TGTGCCAGCAGCTTAATTGGTAAACAAGATACGCAGTATTTT
TRBV18	NA	NA	15	TRBJ1-1	CASSPPMGLDTEAFF	TGTGCCAGCTCACCACCAATGGGCCTGGACACTGAAGCTTTCTTT
TRBV6-1	NA	NA	16	TRBJ2-6	CASSEAGGLGANVLTF	TGTGCCAGCAGTGAAGCCGGGGGACTTGGGGCCAACGTCCTGACTTTC
TRBV6-7	TRBD2	NA	19	TRBJ2-7	CASRPVGLAGGPATREQYF	TGTGCCTCACGGCCAGTGGGACTAGCGGGGGGGCCCGCTACTAGGGAGCAGTACTTC
TRBV7-8	NA	few	16	TRBJ1-5	CASSLAEKGLNQPQHF	TGTGCCAGCAGCTTAGCAGAAAAGGGACTCAATCAGCCCCAGCATTTT
TRBV5-6	TRBD1	NA	16	TRBJ1-5	CASSLSGTGGHQPQHF	TGTGCCAGCAGCTTATCCGGGACAGGGGGCCATCAGCCCCAGCATTTT
TRBV5-6	NA	once	15	TRBJ1-5	CASSLKGSRAETQHF	TGTGCCAGCAGCTTAAAGGGGTCCAGGGCGGAGACCCAGCATTTT
TRBV5-1	TRBD2	NA	17	TRBJ2-3	CASSLALAGGPQDTQYF	TGCGCCAGCAGCTTGGCCCTAGCGGGGGGGCCTCAAGATACGCAGTATTTT
TRBV6-1	TRBD1	NA	15	TRBJ1-4	CASSLRGQANEKLFF	TGTGCCAGCAGTTTAAGGGGACAGGCTAATGAAAAACTGTTTTTT
TRBV19	NA	NA	14	TRBJ1-6	CASSTSSYNSPLHF	TGTGCCAGTAGTACGAGCTCCTATAATTCACCCCTCCACTTT
TRBV9	TRBD1	NA	16	TRBJ1-1	CASSAPVTGHFTEAFF	TGTGCCAGCAGCGCCCCAGTGACAGGGCACTTTACTGAAGCTTTCTTT
TRBV4-2	NA	NA	15	TRBJ2-7	CASSQARTDSYEQYF	TGTGCCAGCAGCCAAGCCCGGACAGACTCCTACGAGCAGTACTTC
TRBV5-6	NA	NA	15	TRBJ1-2	CASSPDSPGDYGYTF	TGTGCCAGCAGTCCGGACAGCCCAGGGGACTATGGCTACACCTTC
TRBV5-1	TRBD2	NA	13	TRBJ2-1	CASSRETSGEQFF	TGCGCCAGCAGCAGAGAGACTAGCGGCGAGCAGTTCTTC